This T cell receptor (beta chain) stems from a study of blood T cells in healthy people across ages. Study-level points and caveats: Not knowing donor CMV status may have confounded expanded clonotype changes.

As for this clonotype: Its antigen is unidentified.

PCR was performed a second time for 7 to 11 cycles using a sample-barcoded 5' primer and a J-beta primer mix. Each cDNA molecule was tagged by a template-switch adaptor that had 12 random nucleotides. CDR3-containing paired-end reads numbered at least 2.5 million in each sample. Each CDR3 protein gets one entry after TCRdb re-called the 5' RACE reads with MiXCR. The repertoire holds under 2,000,000 distinct CDR3 sequences, with roughly 49% as singletons. Trimming pared 2 bases from V and 8 bases from J, leaving 12 bases between. This CDR3 is 13 amino acids long. Sequencing used blood. The clonotype was recovered from a middle-aged woman in good health. The chain links TRBV12-3 or TRBV12-4 to TRBJ1-1; D ambiguous. The CDR3 bases are TGTGCCAGCAGTTTACCCCAGTTCGTCGAAGCTTTCTTT. It yields the protein CASSLPQFVEAFF.